This TCR beta chain comes out of a study of shared clonotypes between healthy human individuals. As for the study in general: CD4 naive and CD4 memory each took three plates per donor, while CD8 naive took two and CD8 memory one. Study-wide results and limits: Blood was the sole source, and tissue repertoires probably differ. A limitation of the genetic and exposure-history diversity represented arose from few donors.

CD45RO-negative, CCR7-positively selected cells formed the naive CD8 fraction, excluding terminally differentiated effector memory CD45RA+ cells. Using immunoSEQ multiplex PCR, the repertoire was profiled, and TCRdb retains in-frame clones only, with some absent. The sample has approximately 2,000,000 clones, around 93% seen once. Details on this clone: Its antigen is unknown.

With V trimmed by 5 bases and J by 6 bases, 7 bases remained unmatched. This CDR3 is 14 amino acids long. Germline V CDR1 and CDR2: SGHTA, FQGNSA. The sequence derives from a man aged 18 to 35 in good health. Some clones in this sample may be carry-over from other donors' samples. Sequenced: naive CD8+ T cells from PBMCs. The chain is built from TRBV7-2 and TRBJ2-7, with TRBD1 matching 10 bases. The CDR3: CASSPTGGATEQYF. The CDR3, as DNA: TGTGCCAGCAGCCCGACAGGGGGCGCGACCGAGCAGTACTTC.